The entry below gives a single T cell receptor beta chain sequence along with its context. The antigen remains undetermined. These data belong to a study of T-cell memory formation after mild COVID-19. Findings and limits, study-wide: Memory cells collected pre-infection included some clones that later responded, suggesting cross-reactive memory joined.

One entry per CDR3 protein results from TCRdb running MiXCR on the 5' RACE reads. This table has around 410,000 distinct CDR3 sequences, less than 25% appearing once. CDR1 and CDR2 (germline): DFQATT, SNEGSKA (reference sequence). Trimming removed 3 bases from V and 2 bases from J, with 12 bases in between. The CDR3 runs to 14 residues. The rearrangement uses TRBV20-1 and TRBJ2-3; perhaps TRBD1 as D (6 bases). The specimen sequenced was PBMCs or a T cell subset sorted from them (not recorded which). The clonotype was recovered from an adult woman who had mild COVID-19 (a few samples of this study predate the infection). Cell type and time point are not known. DNA of the CDR3: TGCAGTGCTAGGCTCCCAGGGGTCACAGATACGCAGTATTTT. Its translation is CSARLPGVTDTQYF.